These 11 T cell receptor beta chains were sequenced from one sample in a study of cytomegalovirus exposure and HLA in healthy donors. Vbeta (60) and Jbeta (13) primers were used in the PCR. TCRdb's table, derived via immunoSEQ multiplex PCR, lists solely in-frame clones and lacks some. The data contain just under 150,000 clones, 80% to 85% of them seen just once; the ten biggest clones take up roughly 2.8%. The specimen was PBMCs. The receptors come from a woman aged 25-40 years in good health and CMV-seronegative.

This chain joins TRBV29-1 and TRBJ1-2, with 8 positions matching TRBD1. The germline V gene encodes CDR1 SQVTM and CDR2 ANQGSEA. The junction had 6 bases not matched to a gene; V was cut back by 6 bases and J by 6 bases. The CDR3 has 12 residues. CDR3 residues: CSVETGGDGYTF. DNA of the CDR3: TGCAGCGTCGAAACAGGGGGAGATGGCTACACCTTC.

The rearrangement links TRBV4-3 to TRBJ2-7; D is ambiguous. Germline V gives CDR1 LGHNA, CDR2 YSLEER. This CDR3 region has 16 residues. The V and J ends lost 0 bases and 4 bases respectively, with 16 bases between them. The CDR3 sequence is CASSQERLPLAYEQYF. In nucleotides, the CDR3 is TGCGCCAGCAGCCAAGAGAGGCTTCCTTTGGCATACGAGCAGTACTTC.

The chain has TRBV9 and TRBJ2-1, with 8 bases that match TRBD2. The CDR3 is 13 residues long. J was trimmed by 8 bases and V by 8 bases; bases with no gene match: 9. Looked up from germline, CDR1 is SGDLS and CDR2 is YYNGEE. DNA for the CDR3: TGTGCCAGTTCCGGGGGGGCCATGGATGAGCAGTTCTTC. It specifies CASSGGAMDEQFF.

The V and J genes are TRBV30 and TRBJ1-3; D unclear. V shed 2 bases and J shed 2 bases, with 19 bases lying between them. Germline lookup yields CDR1 GTSNPN and CDR2 SVGIG (reference sequence). CDR3 size: 17 residues. CDR3: CAWSLGGFAAPGNTIYF. CDR3 coding DNA: TGTGCCTGGAGTTTGGGAGGGTTTGCTGCCCCTGGAAACACCATATATTTT.

The V call is TRBV30, the J call TRBJ2-5, with D uncertain. CDR3 length equals 11 residues. Germline V gene lookup returns CDR1 GTSNPN and CDR2 SVGIG (reference sequence). Between the trimmed V and J ends, which lost 5 bases and 7 bases, there was a span of 11 bases. The CDR3 DNA follows: TGTGCCTGGGCGCCGAGGCGGACCCAGTACTTC. It codes for CAWAPRRTQYF.

V and J are TRBV7-3 and TRBJ1-4; D possibly corresponds to TRBD1 (5 bases). Looked up from germline, CDR1 is SGHTA and CDR2 is FQGTGA. V lost 2 bases to trimming and J lost 6 bases, with 13 bases between them. This CDR3 is 15 amino acids long. CDR3 nucleotides: TGTGCCAGCAGCTTATCCGGGGGTGGCGATGAAAAACTGTTTTTT. Residues: CASSLSGGGDEKLFF. The whole variable domain, filled in from reference TRBV7-3 and TRBJ1-4, reads GAGVSQTPSNKVTEKGKYVELRCDPISGHTALYWYRQSLGQGPEFLIYFQGTGAADDSGLPNDRFFAVRPEGSVSTLKIQRTERGDSAVYLCASSLSGGGDEKLFFGSGTQLSVL.

This chain connects TRBV4-1 to TRBJ2-7; D might be TRBD2 (6 bases). This CDR3 has 14 residues. V was trimmed by 0 bases and J by 3 bases, leaving 9 bases between them. Germline V lookup: CDR1 MGHRA, CDR2 YSYEKL. This CDR3 is CASSQESSGYEQYF. The DNA of the CDR3 is TGCGCCAGCAGCCAAGAGAGTAGCGGCTACGAGCAGTACTTC.

The chain is built from TRBV4-3 and TRBJ1-6, with 7 bases matching TRBD1. The CDR3 loop spans 15 amino acids. The junction had 5 bases not matched to a gene; V was cut back by 0 bases and J by 9 bases. Germline V gene lookup returns CDR1 LGHNA and CDR2 YSLEER. CDR3 protein: CASSQEGRGISPLHF. The CDR3 nucleotides read TGCGCCAGCAGCCAAGAGGGCAGGGGGATTTCACCCCTCCACTTT.

The V call is TRBV9, the J call TRBJ1-4; TRBD1 might be the D (5 bases). V gave up 7 bases and J gave up 2 bases, with 15 bases separating them. Germline lookup yields CDR1 SGDLS and CDR2 YYNGEE. CDR3 length: 15 residues. CDR3 loop: CASGLSGGTNEKLFF. For the CDR3, the DNA is TGTGCCAGCGGTCTAAGTGGGGGGACTAATGAAAAACTGTTTTTT.

J is TRBJ1-2 and V is TRBV5-1; D possibly corresponds to TRBD1 (5 bases). Germline lookup yields CDR1 SGHRS and CDR2 YFSETQ. Between the trimmed V and J ends, which lost 0 bases and 8 bases, there was a span of 11 bases. The CDR3 length is 13 residues. CDR3 sequence: CASSLETALGYTF. The CDR3 DNA follows: TGCGCCAGCAGCTTGGAGACAGCCTTGGGCTACACCTTC.

J is TRBJ2-7 and V is TRBV7-9, with unresolved D. In germline, CDR1 is SEHNR, CDR2 FQNEAQ (reference sequence). The V and J ends lost 5 bases and 1 base respectively, with 18 bases between them. The CDR3 is 16 amino acids. This CDR3 reads CASSPRGRSGSYEQYF. The CDR3 DNA reads as TGTGCCAGCAGCCCCAGAGGTAGAAGTGGATCCTACGAGCAGTACTTC.